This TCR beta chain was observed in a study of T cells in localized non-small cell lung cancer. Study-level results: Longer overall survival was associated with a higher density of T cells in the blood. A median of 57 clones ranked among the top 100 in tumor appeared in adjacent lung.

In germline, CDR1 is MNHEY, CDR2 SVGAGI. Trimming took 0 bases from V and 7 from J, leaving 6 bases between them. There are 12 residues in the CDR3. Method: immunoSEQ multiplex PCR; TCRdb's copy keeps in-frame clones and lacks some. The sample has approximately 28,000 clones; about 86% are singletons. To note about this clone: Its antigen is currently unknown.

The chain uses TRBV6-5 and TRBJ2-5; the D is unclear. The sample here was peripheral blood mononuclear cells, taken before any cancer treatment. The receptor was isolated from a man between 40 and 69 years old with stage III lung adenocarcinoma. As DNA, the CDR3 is TGTGCCAGCAGTTACTCCTGGGGGACCCAGTACTTC. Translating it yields CASSYSWGTQYF.